The 5 T cell receptor beta chains below come from one sample, sequenced in a study of blood T cell repertoires in COVID-19. Libraries were prepared by immunoSEQ multiplex PCR; TCRdb keeps only in-frame clonotypes and omits some of them. In the table there are about 29,000 clones, around 85% of which are singletons. The material sequenced was peripheral blood. The receptors derive from a woman at least 80 years old with COVID-19, enrolled during active disease.

The chain links TRBV5-6 to TRBJ1-2; a possible D gene is TRBD1 (6 bases). This CDR3 contains 13 residues. Trimming shortened V by 4 bases and J by 4 bases, and 11 bases separated the two germline ends. CDR1 and CDR2 (germline): SGHDT, YYEEEE. In nucleotides, the CDR3 is TGTGCCAGCAGCCGGACAGCCTCCTATGGCTACACCTTC. It encodes CASSRTASYGYTF.

The CDR3 region has the DNA TGTGCCAGCAGCGTAGTGTCCGTTGGCACAGATACGCAGTATTTT. Amino acid sequence: CASSVVSVGTDTQYF. V usage is TRBV9 and J usage is TRBJ2-3; D is unclear. CDR1 SGDLS and CDR2 YYNGEE come from the germline V gene. V gave up 0 bases and J gave up 1 base, with 9 bases separating them. This CDR3 comprises 15 residues.

V usage is TRBV5-1 and J usage is TRBJ2-7; 7 bases align to TRBD1. Germline CDR1 SGHRS, CDR2 YFSETQ. CDR3 length: 15 residues. V shed 3 bases and J 4 bases; nucleotides not matched to a gene: 10. This CDR3 is CASSSRTGAPYEQYF. Written as DNA, the CDR3 is TGCGCCAGCAGCTCTCGGACAGGAGCACCGTACGAGCAGTACTTC.

This chain uses TRBV19 with TRBJ2-2; TRBD2 agrees at 15 bases. V gave up 7 bases and J gave up 3 bases; unmatched junction bases: 9. The CDR3 is 18 residues long. CDR1 is LNHDA, CDR2 SQIVND, per germline (reference sequence). The CDR3 DNA reads TGTGCCAGTACCTTGGGACTAGCGGGGGGCCGGGACACCGGGGAGCTGTTTTTT. This encodes CASTLGLAGGRDTGELFF.

This chain joins TRBV7-2 and TRBJ2-3; D not resolved. V was cut by 2 bases and J by 1 base, with 16 bases left in between. CDR1 and CDR2 from the germline V gene are SGHTA and FQGNSA. This CDR3 spans 17 amino acids. This chain's CDR3 is CASSLRVGLSGTDTQYF. For the CDR3, the DNA is TGTGCCAGCAGCTTACGGGTGGGTCTGAGTGGCACAGATACGCAGTATTTT.